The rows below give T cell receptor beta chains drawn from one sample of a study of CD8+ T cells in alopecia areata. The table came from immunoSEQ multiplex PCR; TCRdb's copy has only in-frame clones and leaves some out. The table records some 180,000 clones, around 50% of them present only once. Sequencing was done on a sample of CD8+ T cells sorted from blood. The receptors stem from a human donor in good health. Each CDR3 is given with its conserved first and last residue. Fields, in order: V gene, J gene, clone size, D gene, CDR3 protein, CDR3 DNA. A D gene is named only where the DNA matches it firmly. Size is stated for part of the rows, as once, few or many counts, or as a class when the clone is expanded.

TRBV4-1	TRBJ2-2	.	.	CASSQVQNTGELFF	TGCGCCAGCAGCCAAGTCCAGAACACCGGGGAGCTGTTTTTT
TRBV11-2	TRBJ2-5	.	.	CASSLDRETQYF	TGTGCCAGCAGCTTAGATCGGGAGACCCAGTACTTC
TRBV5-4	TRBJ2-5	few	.	CASSPGRAETQYF	TGTGCCAGCAGCCCGGGACGAGCAGAGACCCAGTACTTC
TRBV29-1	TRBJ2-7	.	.	CSVESEGYEQYF	TGCAGCGTTGAAAGTGAGGGCTACGAGCAGTACTTC
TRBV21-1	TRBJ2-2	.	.	CASSKIERPPGELFF	TGTGCCAGCAGCAAAATAGAGCGACCTCCCGGGGAGCTGTTTTTT
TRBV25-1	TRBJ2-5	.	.	CASSENVGHGKETQYF	TGTGCCAGCAGTGAAAACGTAGGACATGGGAAAGAGACCCAGTACTTC
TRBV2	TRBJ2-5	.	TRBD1	CASSEGQGARETQYF	TGTGCCAGCAGTGAAGGACAGGGGGCGAGAGAGACCCAGTACTTC
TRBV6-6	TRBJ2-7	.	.	CASRITRSETYEQYF	TGTGCCAGCAGAATAACTAGGAGTGAAACCTACGAGCAGTACTTC
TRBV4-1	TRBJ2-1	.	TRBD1	CASSQTGGNEQFF	TGCGCCAGCAGCCAGACAGGGGGAAATGAGCAGTTCTTC
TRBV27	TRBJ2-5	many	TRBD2	CASSSGLEETQYF	TGTGCCAGCAGTTCGGGACTAGAAGAGACCCAGTACTTC
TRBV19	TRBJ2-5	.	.	CASSSPETQYF	TGTGCCAGTAGTTCCCCGGAGACCCAGTACTTC
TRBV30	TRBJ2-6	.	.	CAWIGSGANVLTF	TGTGCCTGGATAGGATCTGGGGCCAACGTCCTGACTTTC
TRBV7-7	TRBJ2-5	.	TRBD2	CASSSTSGGWRETQYF	TGTGCCAGCAGCTCCACTAGCGGGGGCTGGAGAGAGACCCAGTACTTC
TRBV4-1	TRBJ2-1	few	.	CASSQFRGSGHNEQFF	TGCGCCAGCAGCCAATTCCGGGGATCTGGCCACAATGAGCAGTTCTTC
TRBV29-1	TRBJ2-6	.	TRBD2	CSVAAGGSSGANVLTF	TGCAGCGTTGCCGCGGGGGGGAGCTCTGGGGCCAACGTCCTGACTTTC
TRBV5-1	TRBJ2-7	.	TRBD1	CASSLETGFGYEQYF	TGCGCCAGCAGCTTGGAGACAGGGTTTGGCTACGAGCAGTACTTC
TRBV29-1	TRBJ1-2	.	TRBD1	CSVDTGGYGYTF	TGCAGCGTTGACACAGGGGGTTATGGCTACACCTTC
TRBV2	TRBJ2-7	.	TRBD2	CASMGLADLGQYF	TGTGCCAGCATGGGACTAGCCGACCTTGGGCAGTACTTC
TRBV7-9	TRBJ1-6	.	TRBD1	CASSSRDRENSPLHF	TGTGCCAGCAGCTCCCGGGACAGGGAAAATTCACCCCTCCACTTT
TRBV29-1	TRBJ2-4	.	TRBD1	CSVGQGAKNIQYF	TGCAGCGTTGGACAGGGTGCCAAAAACATTCAGTACTTC
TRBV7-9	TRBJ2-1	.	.	CASSLVPHNEQFF	TGTGCCAGCAGCTTAGTGCCCCACAATGAGCAGTTCTTC
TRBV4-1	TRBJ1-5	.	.	CASSPWTKSNQPQHF	TGCGCCAGCAGCCCCTGGACAAAAAGCAATCAGCCCCAGCATTTT
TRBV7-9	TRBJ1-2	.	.	CASSILTVNYGYTF	TGTGCCAGCAGCATACTGACAGTTAACTATGGCTACACCTTC
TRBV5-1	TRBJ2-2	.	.	CASRARIANTGELFF	TGCGCCAGCAGGGCGCGGATCGCGAACACCGGGGAGCTGTTTTTT
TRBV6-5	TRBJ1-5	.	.	CASSTDPQPQHF	TGTGCCAGCAGCACTGACCCTCAGCCCCAGCATTTT
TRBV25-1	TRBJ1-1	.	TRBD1	CASSDLDGTANTEAFF	TGTGCCAGCAGCGATTTAGATGGGACAGCTAACACTGAAGCTTTCTTT
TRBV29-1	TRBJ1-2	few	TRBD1	CSVERETGEGYTF	TGCAGCGTTGAAAGGGAGACAGGGGAAGGCTACACCTTC
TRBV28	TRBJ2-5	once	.	CASSWRGRVGETQYF	TGTGCCAGCAGCTGGAGGGGGCGAGTCGGTGAGACCCAGTACTTC